This TCR beta chain originates from a study of cytomegalovirus exposure and HLA in healthy donors. The junction had 8 bases not matched to a gene; V was cut back by 6 bases and J by 5 bases. CDR3 length: 15 amino acids. CDR1 and CDR2 (germline): MDHEN, SYDVKM. This PCR relied on a set of 60 Vbeta primers and 13 Jbeta primers. TCRdb's copy holds only in-frame clones and misses some; the assay was immunoSEQ multiplex PCR. This sample has 110,000 to 150,000 clones, with roughly 80% found just once. V gene TRBV28 combines with J gene TRBJ1-4; 8 nucleotides agree with TRBD1. Sequencing was carried out using PBMCs. This clonotype was sampled from a female donor in good health and CMV-seronegative. Here the CDR3 reads CASSPGGQENEKLFF. The DNA of the CDR3 is TGTGCCAGCAGCCCAGGGGGACAGGAGAATGAAAAACTGTTTTTT.